Presented here are 30 T cell receptor beta chains from one specimen sequenced in a study of T cell changes during pregnancy in multiple sclerosis. Data came from immunoSEQ multiplex PCR; TCRdb stores just in-frame clones and leaves some out. The data contain 45,000 to 65,000 clones, roughly 92% of them singletons. The specimen comprised CD8+ T cells from peripheral blood mononuclear cells, sampled in the third trimester of pregnancy. All receptors come from a female donor with multiple sclerosis, enrolled in a pregnancy study.

The rearrangement joins TRBV19 to TRBJ1-5, with no clear D. CDR3 length: 13 amino acids. Looked up from germline, CDR1 is LNHDA and CDR2 is SQIVND (reference sequence). Trimming removed 8 bases from V and 6 bases from J, with 14 bases in between. CDR3 residues: CASREWSGQPQHF. The CDR3 DNA reads TGTGCCAGTCGGGAGTGGAGCGGTCAGCCCCAGCATTTT.

CDR3 coding DNA: TGCGCCAGCAGCCCGGGACAGGCGTCCGTTTACGAGCAGTACTTC. Translation: CASSPGQASVYEQYF. This chain links TRBV5-1 with TRBJ2-7, with TRBD1 matching over 8 bases. Unmatched junction bases numbered 10, after V lost 4 bases and J lost 4 bases. From germline, CDR1 is SGHRS and CDR2 YFSETQ. This CDR3 spans 15 amino acids.

This chain links TRBV4-1 with TRBJ2-3; 11 bases are a match to TRBD2. Germline V gives CDR1 MGHRA, CDR2 YSYEKL. V shed 1 base, J shed 5 bases, and the junction held 5 bases outside the gene matches. The CDR3 totals 16 residues. The CDR3 DNA is TGCGCCAGCAGCCAAGTTTTAGCGGGAGGGAAAGATACGCAGTATTTT. As protein: CASSQVLAGGKDTQYF.

The V gene is TRBV7-9, the J gene TRBJ2-7; 13 nucleotides agree with TRBD2. The V gene end was trimmed by 5 bases and the J gene end by 4 bases; junction bases not matched to a gene: 2. The CDR3 totals 14 residues. Germline loops: CDR1 SEHNR, CDR2 FQNEAQ (reference sequence). DNA for the CDR3: TGTGCCAGCAGCGGACTAGCGGGAGAATACGAGCAGTACTTC. Protein product: CASSGLAGEYEQYF.

The J gene is TRBJ2-2, the V gene TRBV30, with D perhaps TRBD1 (5 bases). CDR3 length equals 14 residues. V was cut by 4 bases and J by 5 bases, with 14 bases left in between. Germline V gene data show CDR1 as GTSNPN and CDR2 as SVGIG (reference sequence). CDR3 in DNA: TGTGCCTGGACAGGGCTTAAAAAAACCGGGGAGCTGTTTTTT. Protein sequence: CAWTGLKKTGELFF. The complete variable domain, with remaining parts taken from reference TRBV30 and TRBJ2-2, reads SQTIHQWPATLVQPVGSPLSLECTVEGTSNPNLYWYRQAAGRGLQLLFYSVGIGQISSEVPQNLSASRPQDRQFILSSKKLLLSDSGFYLCAWTGLKKTGELFFGEGSRLTVL.

The chain links TRBV14 to TRBJ2-7; maybe TRBD2 (5 bases). The ends were cut back, 2 bases at V and 2 bases at J, with 10 bases in the middle. The CDR3 runs to 14 residues. Germline V gene sequence: CDR1 SGHDN, CDR2 FVKESK. The CDR3, as DNA: TGTGCCAGCAGCCAATTGGAGCGGCCCTACGAGCAGTACTTC. Its translation is CASSQLERPYEQYF.

Details on this clone: This clone may be a read error of a much larger clone one base away. The chain carries TRBV7-6 and TRBJ2-1, with TRBD2 matching 7 bases. V lost 2 bases and J lost 2; bases outside the gene matches: 0. CDR3 length equals 14 residues. In germline, CDR1 is SGHVS, CDR2 FNYEAQ. CDR3 bases: TGTGCCAGCAGCTTAAGCGGGACCTACAATGAGCAGTTCTTC. Its protein is CASSLSGTYNEQFF.

The V call is TRBV30, the J call TRBJ2-5, with D perhaps TRBD2 (5 bases). The CDR3 loop spans 13 amino acids. V was pared by 3 bases and J by 5 bases, with 13 bases between. Germline CDR1 reads GTSNPN; CDR2 reads SVGIG (reference sequence). The CDR3 protein is CAWSARESETQYF. CDR3 DNA sequence: TGTGCCTGGAGCGCTAGGGAGTCCGAGACCCAGTACTTC.

The chain couples TRBV5-6 to TRBJ1-1; 8 positions agree with TRBD1. The CDR3 covers 14 residues. V gave up 4 bases and J gave up 4 bases; unmatched junction bases: 6. The germline V gene encodes CDR1 SGHDT and CDR2 YYEEEE. Here the CDR3 DNA reads TGTGCCAGCAGCCACGGACAGGGTTTCACTGAAGCTTTCTTT. This encodes CASSHGQGFTEAFF.

The chain combines TRBV28 with TRBJ2-7; 9 nucleotides line up with TRBD2. The CDR3 has 14 residues. Germline V gene lookup returns CDR1 MDHEN and CDR2 SYDVKM. Unmatched junction bases numbered 4, after V lost 3 bases and J lost 4 bases. The CDR3 loop reads CASSLAGGRYEQYF. The DNA for the CDR3 is TGTGCCAGCAGTTTGGCGGGAGGGCGGTACGAGCAGTACTTC.

The V and J genes are TRBV25-1 and TRBJ1-1; D ambiguous. Trimming removed 7 bases from V and 12 bases from J, with 24 bases in between. Germline lookup yields CDR1 MGHDK and CDR2 SYGVNS. The CDR3 extends over 14 amino acids. CDR3 nucleotide sequence: TGTGCCAGCACCGAATGGCGGCCAACCTCGGCGACTTTCTTT. Encoded protein: CASTEWRPTSATFF.

The chain is built from TRBV9 and TRBJ2-7; 11 bases are shared with TRBD2. V lost 4 bases to trimming and J lost 9 bases; unmatched junction nucleotides: 30. This CDR3 region has 21 residues. Germline V CDR1 and CDR2: SGDLS, YYNGEE. The DNA of the CDR3 is TGTGCCAGCAGCTCAGCGGCGGCGGGACAGGGTTTAGGTAGCGGGAGGGCCCCGCAGTACTTC. As protein: CASSSAAAGQGLGSGRAPQYF.

The gene calls are TRBV27 and TRBJ1-2; D gene ambiguous. The length of the CDR3 is 14 residues. The germline V and J ends were trimmed by 0 bases and 7 bases, with 12 bases remaining between them. The germline V gene has CDR1 MNHEY and CDR2 SMNVEV (reference sequence). CDR3 DNA: TGTGCCAGCAGTTTATCGTCGTACTCCGGTGGCTACACCTTC. Translated, it gives CASSLSSYSGGYTF.

The chain combines TRBV18 with TRBJ2-1; 8 bases are a match to TRBD2. Losses at the gene ends were 6 bases for V and 1 base for J; bases not matched to a gene: 17. Germline CDR1 reads KGHSH; CDR2 reads LQKENI. The CDR3 has 19 residues. This CDR3 is CASSHGGGFNGLSYNEQFF. As DNA, the CDR3 is TGTGCCAGCTCCCACGGGGGGGGCTTTAACGGGCTTTCCTACAATGAGCAGTTCTTC.

The rearrangement uses TRBV28 and TRBJ1-5, with TRBD1 matching over 7 bases. V trimming: 5 bases; J trimming: 1 base; junction bases outside the gene matches: 5. Germline-derived CDR1 and CDR2 are MDHEN and SYDVKM. This CDR3 comprises 15 residues. The CDR3 nucleotides are TGTGCCAGCAGTCGACAGGGTTGGAGCAATCAGCCCCAGCATTTT. It is translated as CASSRQGWSNQPQHF.

In this sample, this clone turned up a few times. The CDR3 reads CASSHGTSPYEQYF. The CDR3 nucleotides read TGTGCCAGCAGCCACGGGACTAGCCCCTACGAGCAGTACTTC. J is TRBJ2-7 and V is TRBV13; 9 nucleotides align to TRBD2. V was clipped by 5 bases and J by 2 bases; unmatched bases: 4. The germline V gene has CDR1 PRHDT and CDR2 FYEKMQ (reference sequence). The CDR3 sequence is 14 residues long.

This clone was counted a single time. The CDR3 coding sequence is TGTGCCAGCAGCCAAGACGGGTTAGCAGCTAATGAAAAACTGTTTTTT. It translates to CASSQDGLAANEKLFF. The rearrangement joins TRBV14 to TRBJ1-4; D uncertain. Germline V gene sequence: CDR1 SGHDN, CDR2 FVKESK. This CDR3 has 16 amino acids. V lost 0 bases, J lost 3 bases, and 11 bases lay in between.

The gene calls are TRBV7-2 and TRBJ2-3; 8 bases fit TRBD2. Losses at the gene ends were 3 bases for V and 3 bases for J; bases not matched to a gene: 5. There are 15 residues in the CDR3. Germline V gene lookup returns CDR1 SGHTA and CDR2 FQGNSA. This chain's CDR3 is CASSFGTRGTDTQYF. The DNA of the CDR3 is TGTGCCAGCAGCTTTGGGACTAGGGGGACAGATACGCAGTATTTT. Based on the CDR3 plus reference TRBV7-2 and TRBJ2-3, the full variable domain is GAGVSQSPSNKVTEKGKDVELRCDPISGHTALYWYRQSLGQGLEFLIYFQGNSAPDKSGLPSDRFSAERTGGSVSTLTIQRTQQEDSAVYLCASSFGTRGTDTQYFGPGTRLTVL.

This clone showed up just once. The rearrangement links TRBV7-9 to TRBJ2-1; 11 bases line up with TRBD1. V was clipped by 5 bases and J by 8 bases; unmatched bases: 5. Per germline, CDR1 SEHNR and CDR2 FQNEAQ (reference sequence). CDR3 size: 14 residues. CDR3 sequence (DNA): TGTGCCAGCAGCGCGGGACAGGGGGTGGATGAGCAGTTCTTC. It translates to CASSAGQGVDEQFF.

The chain combines TRBV13 with TRBJ2-1, with 11 bases aligning to TRBD2. From germline, CDR1 is PRHDT and CDR2 FYEKMQ (reference sequence). The trim removed 5 bases at V and 5 bases at J, leaving 8 bases unmatched. This CDR3 has 16 amino acids. The CDR3 region has the DNA TGTGCCAGCAGCCCAATGACTAGCGGGACGAACAATGAGCAGTTCTTC. It codes for CASSPMTSGTNNEQFF.

This rearrangement joins TRBV6-1 to TRBJ2-1, with 11 bases identical to TRBD2. The V and J ends lost 2 bases and 4 bases, in that order; junction bases with no gene match: 7. The CDR3 runs 17 residues. Germline V gives CDR1 MNHNS, CDR2 SASEGT. The CDR3 reads CASSEWGTSGSYNEQFF. CDR3 bases: TGTGCCAGCAGTGAATGGGGAACTAGCGGGAGTTACAATGAGCAGTTCTTC.

V usage is TRBV29-1 and J usage is TRBJ1-2; unclear D gene. Trimming cost V 1 base and J 1 base, with 10 bases left between them. Germline CDR1 reads SQVTM; CDR2 reads ANQGSEA. The CDR3 totals 14 residues. CDR3 nucleotides: TGCAGCGTTGAAGCACGGGATCATAACTATGGCTACACCTTC. It codes for CSVEARDHNYGYTF.

V usage is TRBV18 and J usage is TRBJ2-7, with 10 nucleotides matching TRBD1. J lost 3 bases, V lost 2 bases, and 4 bases had no gene match. Germline CDR1 KGHSH, CDR2 LQKENI. The CDR3 consists of 15 residues. The CDR3, as DNA: TGTGCCAGCTCACCAGGATGGGACAGGGGCTACGAGCAGTACTTC. Protein product: CASSPGWDRGYEQYF. Together with reference TRBV18 and TRBJ2-7, the CDR3 gives the full variable domain: NAGVMQNPRHLVRRRGQEARLRCSPMKGHSHVYWYRQLPEEGLKFMVYLQKENIIDESGMPKERFSAEFPKEGPSILRIQQVVRGDSAAYFCASSPGWDRGYEQYFGPGTRLTVT.

The chain is built from TRBV20-1 and TRBJ2-1; TRBD2 might be the D (6 bases). CDR1 and CDR2 from the germline V gene are DFQATT and SNEGSKA (reference sequence). CDR3 length equals 11 residues. V lost 6 bases to trimming and J lost 5 bases, with 8 bases between them. The CDR3 reads CSAERDNEQFF. CDR3 DNA sequence: TGCAGTGCCGAGCGGGACAATGAGCAGTTCTTC.

V and J are TRBV13 and TRBJ1-5; 9 bases match TRBD1. V shed 6 bases and J 3 bases; nucleotides not matched to a gene: 15. The germline gives CDR1 PRHDT, CDR2 FYEKMQ (reference sequence). This CDR3 is 18 amino acids long. The CDR3 region is CASSGGDRASGTNQPQHF. CDR3 in DNA: TGTGCCAGCAGTGGGGGGGACAGGGCATCGGGGACCAATCAGCCCCAGCATTTT. Looking up the rest from reference TRBV13 and TRBJ1-5 gives the full variable domain: AAGVIQSPRHLIKEKRETATLKCYPIPRHDTVYWYQQGPGQDPQFLISFYEKMQSDKGSIPDRFSAQQFSDYHSELNMSSLELGDSALYFCASSGGDRASGTNQPQHFGDGTRLSIL.

The genes are TRBV5-1 and TRBJ2-5, with 7 bases that match TRBD2. The J call may be wrong; the DNA end is better matched by TRBJ2-7. CDR1 is SGHRS and CDR2 is YFSETQ in the germline V gene. The CDR3 has 14 amino acids. CDR3 nucleotide sequence: TGCGCCAGCAGATACGGACTAGGCTCCTACGAGCAGTACTTC. This sequence encodes CASRYGLGSYEQYF.

The chain uses TRBV13 and TRBJ2-1; 10 bases are shared with TRBD2. This CDR3 spans 14 amino acids. Germline V gene data show CDR1 as PRHDT and CDR2 as FYEKMQ (reference sequence). V was clipped by 4 bases and J by 9 bases; unmatched bases: 6. CDR3 sequence reads: CASSSSGRPLEQFF. DNA of the CDR3: TGTGCCAGCAGCTCTAGCGGGAGACCTCTTGAGCAGTTCTTC.

This clone was seen a single time. This sample also contains other DNA sequences that code for the same CDR3. The chain has TRBV6-4 and TRBJ2-2, with D unresolved. V lost 0 bases, J lost 5 bases, and 4 bases lay in between. The length of the CDR3 is 13 residues. Germline assignment: CDR1 MRHNA and CDR2 SNTAGT. The CDR3 DNA reads TGTGCCAGCAGTGACTCGGAGACCGGGGAGCTGTTTTTT. It encodes CASSDSETGELFF.

The chain combines TRBV11-1 with TRBJ2-7, with TRBD2 as a possible D gene (7 bases). Germline CDR1 and CDR2: SGHAT and FQDESV (reference sequence). The CDR3 is 14 amino acids. Trimming shortened V by 6 bases and J by 3 bases, and 15 bases separated the two germline ends. The CDR3 DNA reads as TGTGCCAGCAGTTTTAGGGGGGGAAACTACGAGCAGTACTTC. This gives the protein CASSFRGGNYEQYF.

This clone showed up just once. This chain connects TRBV7-9 to TRBJ2-1; 7 positions agree with TRBD2. With 4 bases clipped from V and 0 bases from J, the junction kept 9 bases outside the gene matches. The germline V gene has CDR1 SEHNR and CDR2 FQNEAQ (reference sequence). CDR3 size: 17 residues. The CDR3 is CASSSNGAGNSYNEQFF. The CDR3 DNA sequence: TGTGCCAGCAGCTCGAATGGAGCGGGAAACTCCTACAATGAGCAGTTCTTC.